This T cell receptor beta chain was documented in a study of T-cell memory formation after mild COVID-19. Looking at the study overall: Clusters of TCRs were largely donor specific. Overall study results and limits: Mostly located in CM and EM were contracting CD4+ clones, with contracting CD8+ clones located in EMRA. Pre-infection memory already had some responding clones, implying cross-reactive memory joined.

V was cut by 6 bases and J by 8 bases, with 22 bases left in between. CDR1 and CDR2 (germline): DFQATT, SNEGSKA (reference sequence). The CDR3 runs 14 residues. MiXCR, run by TCRdb on the 5' RACE reads, gives a single entry per CDR3 protein. The sample records around 250,000 distinct CDR3 sequences, roughly 17% being singletons. A word on this clonotype: Its target is not known.

The receptor was isolated from a man aged 18 to 29 who had mild COVID-19 (a few samples of this study predate the infection). Cell type and time point are not known. The rearrangement joins TRBV20-1 to TRBJ1-2; no clear D gene. Sample: PBMCs or a T cell subset sorted from them (not recorded which). The CDR3: CSAKEAVGTLGYTF. The DNA for the CDR3 is TGCAGTGCCAAGGAGGCCGTGGGAACTTTGGGCTACACCTTC.